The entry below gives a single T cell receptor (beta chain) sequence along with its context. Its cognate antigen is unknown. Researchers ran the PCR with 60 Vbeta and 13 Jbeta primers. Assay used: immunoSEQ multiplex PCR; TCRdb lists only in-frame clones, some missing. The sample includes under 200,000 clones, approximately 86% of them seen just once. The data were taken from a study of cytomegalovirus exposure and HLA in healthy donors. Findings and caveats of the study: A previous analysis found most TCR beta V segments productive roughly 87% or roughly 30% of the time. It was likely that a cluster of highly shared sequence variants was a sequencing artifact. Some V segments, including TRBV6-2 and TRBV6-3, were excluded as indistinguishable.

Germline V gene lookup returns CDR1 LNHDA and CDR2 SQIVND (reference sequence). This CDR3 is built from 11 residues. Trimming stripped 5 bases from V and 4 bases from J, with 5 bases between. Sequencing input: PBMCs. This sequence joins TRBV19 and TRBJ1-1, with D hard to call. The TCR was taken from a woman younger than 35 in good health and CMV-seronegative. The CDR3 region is CASSSSTEAFF. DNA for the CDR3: TGTGCCAGTAGTTCTTCCACTGAAGCTTTCTTT.